Included here is one TCR beta chain sequence, with context. No antigen is known for it. J gave up 4 bases and V 3 bases, and 6 bases lay outside the gene matches. Germline V gives CDR1 ENHRY, CDR2 SYGVKD. The CDR3 consists of 16 residues. This record comes from a study of shared clonotypes between healthy human individuals. Study-wide findings and caveats: Several donors held about 5% of naive CD4 clonotypes in common.

Only in-frame clones appear in the TCRdb table, and some are missing; sequencing was by immunoSEQ multiplex PCR. The sample has a few million clones; approximately 90% are singletons. The TCR was taken from a man between 18 and 29 years old in good health. Sequencing input: naive CD4+ T cells sorted from blood. The subset was: CD45RA+ positively selected. The J gene is TRBJ2-2, the V gene TRBV10-3; 9 bases map to TRBD1. In nucleotides, the CDR3 is TGTGCCATCAGTGATTCCGGGACAGGGCTCACCGGGGAGCTGTTTTTT. Translating it yields CAISDSGTGLTGELFF.